Listed below are T cell receptor beta chains from one sample, sequenced in a study of cytomegalovirus exposure and HLA in healthy donors. Only in-frame clones appear in the TCRdb table, and some are missing; sequencing was by immunoSEQ multiplex PCR. This sample yields fewer than 150,000 clones, of which roughly three quarters are seen a single time; 1.5% to 2% belongs to the top ten. The material sequenced was PBMCs. Receptors were obtained from a woman in her twenties or thirties in good health and CMV-seronegative. Both conserved end residues are part of each CDR3. The order of the fields is clone size, V gene, J gene, CDR3 length, D gene, CDR3 protein, CDR3 DNA. The D gene is left open where the match is weak. Not every row has a clone size; where given, it reads once, few, many or a size class.

abundance: -
v_gene: TRBV19
j_gene: TRBJ1-5
len: 17
d_gene: -
CDR3aa: CASSIYRVLSSNQPQHF
CDR3nt: TGTGCCAGTAGTATTTACAGGGTCCTCAGTAGCAATCAGCCCCAGCATTTT

abundance: -
v_gene: TRBV2
j_gene: TRBJ1-5
len: 13
d_gene: -
CDR3aa: CASSGQFNQPQHF
CDR3nt: TGTGCCAGCAGTGGACAGTTTAATCAGCCCCAGCATTTT

abundance: -
v_gene: TRBV5-1
j_gene: TRBJ1-6
len: 16
d_gene: -
CDR3aa: CASSLEAGVYNSPLHF
CDR3nt: TGCGCCAGCAGCTTGGAGGCCGGAGTCTATAATTCACCCCTCCACTTT

abundance: -
v_gene: TRBV6-5
j_gene: TRBJ2-1
len: 14
d_gene: -
CDR3aa: CASNTSWRYNEQFF
CDR3nt: TGTGCCAGCAACACTAGCTGGAGATACAATGAGCAGTTCTTC

abundance: -
v_gene: TRBV18
j_gene: TRBJ2-1
len: 13
d_gene: -
CDR3aa: CASSPPTSYEQFF
CDR3nt: TGTGCCAGCTCACCACCGACTAGTTATGAGCAGTTCTTC

abundance: -
v_gene: TRBV2
j_gene: TRBJ1-5
len: 15
d_gene: -
CDR3aa: CASSQSGNGNQPQHF
CDR3nt: TGTGCCAGCAGTCAGTCGGGGAACGGCAATCAGCCCCAGCATTTT

abundance: few
v_gene: TRBV19
j_gene: TRBJ1-1
len: 13
d_gene: -
CDR3aa: CASSPRTVREAFF
CDR3nt: TGTGCCAGTAGTCCGAGGACAGTCCGTGAAGCTTTCTTT

abundance: -
v_gene: TRBV28
j_gene: TRBJ1-2
len: 15
d_gene: -
CDR3aa: CASSFEGGPNYGYTF
CDR3nt: TGTGCCAGCAGTTTCGAAGGGGGTCCTAACTATGGCTACACCTTC

abundance: -
v_gene: TRBV28
j_gene: TRBJ2-7
len: 15
d_gene: TRBD2
CDR3aa: CASSLSGGLAYEQYF
CDR3nt: TGTGCCAGCAGTTTATCGGGGGGATTGGCCTACGAGCAGTACTTC

abundance: -
v_gene: TRBV6-5
j_gene: TRBJ2-5
len: 15
d_gene: TRBD2
CDR3aa: CASRRGLAGQETQYF
CDR3nt: TGTGCCAGCAGAAGAGGACTAGCGGGCCAAGAGACCCAGTACTTC

abundance: -
v_gene: TRBV4-1
j_gene: TRBJ2-3
len: 16
d_gene: TRBD1
CDR3aa: CASSQDQGVGTDTQYF
CDR3nt: TGCGCCAGCAGCCAAGATCAGGGGGTAGGCACAGATACGCAGTATTTT

abundance: -
v_gene: TRBV4-1
j_gene: TRBJ1-3
len: 15
d_gene: -
CDR3aa: CASSPYGGSGNTIYF
CDR3nt: TGCGCCAGCAGCCCCTACGGGGGCTCTGGAAACACCATATATTTT

abundance: -
v_gene: TRBV30
j_gene: TRBJ2-2
len: 14
d_gene: -
CDR3aa: CAHSDSFRRGELFF
CDR3nt: TGTGCCCACTCGGACAGTTTCCGACGCGGGGAGCTGTTTTTT

abundance: -
v_gene: TRBV5-8
j_gene: TRBJ2-3
len: 15
d_gene: TRBD2
CDR3aa: CASSSSGRSTDTQYF
CDR3nt: TGTGCCAGCAGCTCTAGCGGGAGGAGCACAGATACGCAGTATTTT

abundance: -
v_gene: TRBV6-6
j_gene: TRBJ2-1
len: 13
d_gene: -
CDR3aa: CASSTSSYNEQFF
CDR3nt: TGTGCCAGCAGTACGTCTAGCTACAATGAGCAGTTCTTC

abundance: -
v_gene: TRBV27
j_gene: TRBJ2-6
len: 19
d_gene: -
CDR3aa: CASSVPHQGGVSGANVLTF
CDR3nt: TGTGCCAGCAGTGTCCCCCATCAGGGTGGGGTATCTGGGGCCAACGTCCTGACTTTC

abundance: -
v_gene: TRBV6-1
j_gene: TRBJ2-1
len: 13
d_gene: -
CDR3aa: CASTGGFYNEQFF
CDR3nt: TGTGCCAGCACTGGCGGGTTTTACAATGAGCAGTTCTTC

abundance: once
v_gene: TRBV6-1
j_gene: TRBJ2-1
len: 13
d_gene: -
CDR3aa: CASTRDSYNEQFF
CDR3nt: TGTGCCAGCACGCGGGACAGCTACAATGAGCAGTTCTTC

abundance: -
v_gene: TRBV28
j_gene: TRBJ2-6
len: 16
d_gene: TRBD1
CDR3aa: CASTTGAFSGANVLTF
CDR3nt: TGTGCCAGTACGACAGGGGCATTCTCTGGGGCCAACGTCCTGACTTTC

abundance: -
v_gene: TRBV6-5
j_gene: TRBJ1-1
len: 13
d_gene: -
CDR3aa: CASSNRRDSEAFF
CDR3nt: TGTGCCAGCAGTAACCGCCGGGACTCAGAAGCTTTCTTT

abundance: -
v_gene: TRBV2
j_gene: TRBJ1-5
len: 17
d_gene: -
CDR3aa: CASSEAETYYSNQPQHF
CDR3nt: TGTGCCAGCAGTGAGGCGGAGACTTATTATAGCAATCAGCCCCAGCATTTT

abundance: -
v_gene: TRBV4-1
j_gene: TRBJ2-7
len: 17
d_gene: TRBD2
CDR3aa: CASSQDSTSGSSYEQYF
CDR3nt: TGCGCCAGCAGCCAAGATTCGACTAGCGGGAGTTCCTACGAGCAGTACTTC

abundance: few
v_gene: TRBV5-4
j_gene: TRBJ1-1
len: 13
d_gene: -
CDR3aa: CASSLAGVTEAFF
CDR3nt: TGTGCCAGCAGCTTGGCCGGTGTCACTGAAGCTTTCTTT

abundance: -
v_gene: TRBV5-4
j_gene: TRBJ2-2
len: 16
d_gene: -
CDR3aa: CASSPGGPSGTGELFF
CDR3nt: TGTGCCAGCAGCCCCGGGGGGCCCTCGGGGACCGGGGAGCTGTTTTTT

abundance: few
v_gene: TRBV9
j_gene: TRBJ2-5
len: 15
d_gene: -
CDR3aa: CASSVDGTQQETQYF
CDR3nt: TGTGCCAGCAGCGTAGACGGGACTCAACAAGAGACCCAGTACTTC

abundance: few
v_gene: TRBV4-1
j_gene: TRBJ1-2
len: 14
d_gene: -
CDR3aa: CASSQNDRSLGYTF
CDR3nt: TGCGCCAGCAGCCAAAACGACAGGTCTCTTGGCTACACCTTC

abundance: -
v_gene: TRBV9
j_gene: TRBJ2-1
len: 17
d_gene: TRBD2
CDR3aa: CASSVGGVAGAYNEQFF
CDR3nt: TGTGCCAGCAGCGTAGGCGGGGTAGCGGGGGCCTACAATGAGCAGTTCTTC

abundance: -
v_gene: TRBV11-3
j_gene: TRBJ2-7
len: 14
d_gene: TRBD2
CDR3aa: CASSVGTSSYEQYF
CDR3nt: TGTGCCAGCAGCGTCGGGACTAGCTCCTACGAGCAGTACTTC

abundance: -
v_gene: TRBV5-1
j_gene: TRBJ1-1
len: 13
d_gene: TRBD1
CDR3aa: CASSPGQGPEAFF
CDR3nt: TGCGCCAGCAGCCCCGGACAGGGCCCTGAAGCTTTCTTT

abundance: -
v_gene: TRBV9
j_gene: TRBJ1-2
len: 14
d_gene: TRBD1
CDR3aa: CASSGGTGKDGYTF
CDR3nt: TGTGCCAGCAGCGGAGGGACAGGGAAGGATGGCTACACCTTC

abundance: few
v_gene: TRBV4-1
j_gene: TRBJ1-2
len: 15
d_gene: -
CDR3aa: CASSQVLRGNYGYTF
CDR3nt: TGCGCCAGCAGCCAAGTCTTACGGGGGAACTATGGCTACACCTTC

abundance: -
v_gene: TRBV2
j_gene: TRBJ1-1
len: 13
d_gene: TRBD1
CDR3aa: CASGGQGYTEAFF
CDR3nt: TGTGCCAGCGGGGGACAGGGGTACACTGAAGCTTTCTTT

abundance: -
v_gene: TRBV27
j_gene: TRBJ2-3
len: 14
d_gene: -
CDR3aa: CASSFPGAADTQYF
CDR3nt: TGTGCCAGCAGTTTTCCAGGGGCGGCAGATACGCAGTATTTT

abundance: -
v_gene: TRBV28
j_gene: TRBJ1-2
len: 15
d_gene: TRBD1
CDR3aa: CASSPGTGLNYGYTF
CDR3nt: TGTGCCAGCAGTCCAGGGACAGGGCTTAACTATGGCTACACCTTC

abundance: once
v_gene: TRBV7-3
j_gene: TRBJ2-7
len: 15
d_gene: TRBD1
CDR3aa: CASSRSGTGAYEQYF
CDR3nt: TGTGCCAGCAGCCGATCCGGGACAGGGGCCTACGAGCAGTACTTC

abundance: -
v_gene: TRBV27
j_gene: TRBJ2-5
len: 15
d_gene: TRBD2
CDR3aa: CASSSRTSGSETQYF
CDR3nt: TGTGCCAGCAGTTCCCGGACTAGCGGGAGTGAGACCCAGTACTTC

abundance: -
v_gene: TRBV18
j_gene: TRBJ2-7
len: 15
d_gene: TRBD1
CDR3aa: CASSLGQGRPGEQYF
CDR3nt: TGTGCCAGCTCACTGGGACAGGGCCGACCGGGAGAGCAGTACTTC

abundance: -
v_gene: TRBV30
j_gene: TRBJ1-3
len: 12
d_gene: -
CDR3aa: CAWGQTVNTIYF
CDR3nt: TGTGCCTGGGGACAGACCGTAAACACCATATATTTT

abundance: -
v_gene: TRBV5-1
j_gene: TRBJ1-2
len: 16
d_gene: -
CDR3aa: CASSLDVGAGRGGYTF
CDR3nt: TGCGCCAGCAGCTTGGATGTAGGGGCAGGAAGAGGTGGCTACACCTTC

abundance: once
v_gene: TRBV5-4
j_gene: TRBJ1-2
len: 14
d_gene: TRBD1
CDR3aa: CASSPPGTGVGYTF
CDR3nt: TGTGCCAGCAGCCCCCCCGGGACAGGGGTTGGCTACACCTTC

abundance: -
v_gene: TRBV27
j_gene: TRBJ1-2
len: 14
d_gene: -
CDR3aa: CASRSAGANYGYTF
CDR3nt: TGTGCCAGCAGGTCAGCGGGGGCTAACTATGGCTACACCTTC

abundance: -
v_gene: TRBV4-1
j_gene: TRBJ2-1
len: 14
d_gene: TRBD2
CDR3aa: CASSPPGREEEGFF
CDR3nt: TGCGCCAGCAGCCCCCCTGGGCGGGAGGAGGAGGGGTTCTTC

abundance: -
v_gene: TRBV2
j_gene: TRBJ2-3
len: 14
d_gene: TRBD1
CDR3aa: CASNNRGGTDTQYF
CDR3nt: TGTGCCAGCAACAACAGGGGTGGCACAGATACGCAGTATTTT

abundance: -
v_gene: TRBV6-1
j_gene: TRBJ2-7
len: 14
d_gene: -
CDR3aa: CASPPAGTSYEQYF
CDR3nt: TGTGCCAGCCCCCCCGCGGGGACCTCCTACGAGCAGTACTTC

abundance: -
v_gene: TRBV23-1
j_gene: TRBJ2-7
len: 14
d_gene: -
CDR3aa: CASSQCPQRHEQYF
CDR3nt: TGCGCCAGCAGTCAATGCCCCCAGCGGCACGAGCAGTACTTC

abundance: -
v_gene: TRBV2
j_gene: TRBJ1-5
len: 14
d_gene: TRBD1
CDR3aa: CASSPAGGGQPQHF
CDR3nt: TGTGCCAGCAGTCCAGCAGGGGGCGGTCAGCCCCAGCATTTT

abundance: -
v_gene: TRBV30
j_gene: TRBJ2-7
len: 14
d_gene: -
CDR3aa: CAWSVGVGHWQQYF
CDR3nt: TGTGCCTGGAGTGTAGGGGTCGGGCATTGGCAGCAGTACTTC

abundance: -
v_gene: TRBV2
j_gene: TRBJ1-1
len: 11
d_gene: -
CDR3aa: CASISNTEAFF
CDR3nt: TGTGCCAGCATATCGAACACTGAAGCTTTCTTT

abundance: -
v_gene: TRBV5-1
j_gene: TRBJ2-3
len: 14
d_gene: -
CDR3aa: CASSLGDMTDTQYF
CDR3nt: TGCGCCAGCAGCTTGGGGGACATGACAGATACGCAGTATTTT

abundance: -
v_gene: TRBV7-9
j_gene: TRBJ1-1
len: 13
d_gene: -
CDR3aa: CASSLLTDTEAFF
CDR3nt: TGTGCCAGCAGCTTACTAACGGACACTGAAGCTTTCTTT

abundance: -
v_gene: TRBV7-9
j_gene: TRBJ1-6
len: 15
d_gene: TRBD1
CDR3aa: CASSRTGGKESPLHF
CDR3nt: TGTGCCAGCAGTCGGACAGGGGGCAAGGAATCACCCCTCCACTTT

abundance: -
v_gene: TRBV28
j_gene: TRBJ1-5
len: 17
d_gene: TRBD1
CDR3aa: CASSPKTGTYSNQPQHF
CDR3nt: TGTGCCAGCAGCCCTAAGACAGGGACTTATAGCAATCAGCCCCAGCATTTT

abundance: -
v_gene: TRBV5-5
j_gene: TRBJ1-3
len: 15
d_gene: -
CDR3aa: CASSTDRNSGNTIYF
CDR3nt: TGTGCCAGCAGCACGGACAGAAACTCTGGAAACACCATATATTTT

abundance: -
v_gene: TRBV7-9
j_gene: TRBJ1-4
len: 16
d_gene: -
CDR3aa: CASSLAAEGVNEKLFF
CDR3nt: TGTGCCAGCAGCCTGGCGGCTGAAGGGGTTAATGAAAAACTGTTTTTT